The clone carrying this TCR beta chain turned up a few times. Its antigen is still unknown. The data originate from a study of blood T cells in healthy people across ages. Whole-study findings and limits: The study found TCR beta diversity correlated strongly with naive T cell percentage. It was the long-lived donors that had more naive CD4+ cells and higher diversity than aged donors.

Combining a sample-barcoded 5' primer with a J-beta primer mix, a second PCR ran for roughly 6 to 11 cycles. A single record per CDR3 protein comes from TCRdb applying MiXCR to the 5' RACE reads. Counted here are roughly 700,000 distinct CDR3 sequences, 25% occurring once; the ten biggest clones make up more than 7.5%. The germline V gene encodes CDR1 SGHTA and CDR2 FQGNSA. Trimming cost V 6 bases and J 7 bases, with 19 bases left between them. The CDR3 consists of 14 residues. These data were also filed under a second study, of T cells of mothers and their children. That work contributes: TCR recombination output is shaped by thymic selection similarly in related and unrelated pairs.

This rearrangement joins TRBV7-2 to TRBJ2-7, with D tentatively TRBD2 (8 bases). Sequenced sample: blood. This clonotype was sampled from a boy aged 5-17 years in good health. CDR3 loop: CASSPGRGLGEQYF. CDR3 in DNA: TGTGCCAGCAGTCCCGGGAGGGGGCTAGGGGAGCAGTACTTC.